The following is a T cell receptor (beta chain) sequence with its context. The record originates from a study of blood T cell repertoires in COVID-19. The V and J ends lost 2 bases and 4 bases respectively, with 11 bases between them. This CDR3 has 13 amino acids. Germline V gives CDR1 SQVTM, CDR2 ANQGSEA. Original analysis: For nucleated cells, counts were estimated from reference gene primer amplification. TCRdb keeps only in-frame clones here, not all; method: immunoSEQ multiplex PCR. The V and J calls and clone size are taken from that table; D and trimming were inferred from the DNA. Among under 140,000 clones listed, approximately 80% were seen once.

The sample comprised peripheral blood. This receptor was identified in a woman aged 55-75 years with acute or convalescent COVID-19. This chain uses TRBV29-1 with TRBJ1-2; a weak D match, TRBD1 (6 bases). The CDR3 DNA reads TGCAGCGTTGAAAGGGACACCATCTATGGCTACACCTTC. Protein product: CSVERDTIYGYTF.